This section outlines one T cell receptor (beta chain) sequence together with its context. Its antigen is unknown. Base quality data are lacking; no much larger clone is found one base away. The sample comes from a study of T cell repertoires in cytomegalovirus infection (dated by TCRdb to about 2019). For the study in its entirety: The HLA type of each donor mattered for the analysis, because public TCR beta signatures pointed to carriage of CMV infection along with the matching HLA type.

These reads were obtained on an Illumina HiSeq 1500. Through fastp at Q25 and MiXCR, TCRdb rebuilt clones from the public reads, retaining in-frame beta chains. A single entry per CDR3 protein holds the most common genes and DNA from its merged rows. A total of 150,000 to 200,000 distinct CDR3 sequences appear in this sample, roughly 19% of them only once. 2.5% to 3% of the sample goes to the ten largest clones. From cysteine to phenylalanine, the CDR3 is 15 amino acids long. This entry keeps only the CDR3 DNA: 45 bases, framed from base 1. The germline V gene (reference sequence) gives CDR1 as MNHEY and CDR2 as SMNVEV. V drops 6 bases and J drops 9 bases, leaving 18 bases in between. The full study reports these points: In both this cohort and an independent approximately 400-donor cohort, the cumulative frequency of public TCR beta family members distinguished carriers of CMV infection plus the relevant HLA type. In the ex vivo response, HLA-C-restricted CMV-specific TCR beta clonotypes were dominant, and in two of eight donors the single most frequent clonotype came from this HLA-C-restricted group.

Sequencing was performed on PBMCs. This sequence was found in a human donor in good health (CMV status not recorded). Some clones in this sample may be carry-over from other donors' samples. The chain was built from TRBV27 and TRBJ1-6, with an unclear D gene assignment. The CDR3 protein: CASRSFGGGTSPLHF. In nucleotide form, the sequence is TGTGCCAGCAGAAGCTTTGGAGGAGGAACTTCACCCCTCCACTTT.